This T cell receptor beta chain was sequenced for a study of blood T cell repertoires in COVID-19. The CDR3 length is 14 residues. From germline, CDR1 is MNHEY and CDR2 SVGAGI. After removal of 5 bases from V and 8 bases from J, the junction contained 9 bases not matched to a gene. Sequencing used immunoSEQ multiplex PCR; TCRdb keeps in-frame clones, though not all of them. The sample consists of about half a million clones, 70% to 90% of them appearing once. The specimen was peripheral blood. The TCR originated in a human donor in a cohort sampled during active COVID-19. The chain couples TRBV6-5 to TRBJ1-2; the match to TRBD1 covers 9 bases. CDR3 coding DNA: TGTGCCAGCAGTAACGGACAGGGGAGGCGAGGCTACACCTTC. Its translation is CASSNGQGRRGYTF.